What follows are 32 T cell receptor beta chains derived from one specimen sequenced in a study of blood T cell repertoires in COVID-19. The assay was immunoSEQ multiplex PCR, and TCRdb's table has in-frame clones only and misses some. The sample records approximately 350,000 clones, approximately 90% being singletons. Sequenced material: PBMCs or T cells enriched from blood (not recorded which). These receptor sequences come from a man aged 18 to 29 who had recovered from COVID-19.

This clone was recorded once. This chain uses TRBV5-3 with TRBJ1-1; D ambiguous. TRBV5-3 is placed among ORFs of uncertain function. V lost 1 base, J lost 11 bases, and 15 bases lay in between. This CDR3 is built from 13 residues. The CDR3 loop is CARSLLGELGAFF. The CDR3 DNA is TGTGCCAGAAGCTTGCTCGGGGAATTAGGGGCTTTCTTT.

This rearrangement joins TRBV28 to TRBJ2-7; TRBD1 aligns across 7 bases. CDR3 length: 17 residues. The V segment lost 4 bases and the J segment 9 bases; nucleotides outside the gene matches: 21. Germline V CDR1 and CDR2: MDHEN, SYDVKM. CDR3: CASSSPSGTVVLGAQYF. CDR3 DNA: TGTGCCAGCAGTTCCCCCTCCGGGACAGTTGTCCTTGGAGCGCAGTACTTC.

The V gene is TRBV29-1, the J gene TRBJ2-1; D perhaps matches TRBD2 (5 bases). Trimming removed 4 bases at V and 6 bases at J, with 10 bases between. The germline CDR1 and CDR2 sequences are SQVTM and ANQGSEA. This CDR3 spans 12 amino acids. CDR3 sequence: CSVGRGFNEQFF. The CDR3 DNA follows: TGCAGCGTTGGTCGGGGATTCAATGAGCAGTTCTTC.

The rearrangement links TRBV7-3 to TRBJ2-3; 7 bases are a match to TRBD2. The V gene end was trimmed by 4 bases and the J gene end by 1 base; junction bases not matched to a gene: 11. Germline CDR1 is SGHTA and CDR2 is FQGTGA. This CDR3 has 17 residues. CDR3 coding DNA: TGTGCCAGCAGCTCACTAGGCCTGGGGAGGGGCACAGATACGCAGTATTTT. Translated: CASSSLGLGRGTDTQYF.

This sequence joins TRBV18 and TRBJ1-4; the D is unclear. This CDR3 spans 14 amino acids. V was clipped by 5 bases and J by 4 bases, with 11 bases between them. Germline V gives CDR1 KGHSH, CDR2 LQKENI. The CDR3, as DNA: TGTGCCAGCTCATACGGGTTCAGTAATGAAAAACTGTTTTTT. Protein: CASSYGFSNEKLFF.

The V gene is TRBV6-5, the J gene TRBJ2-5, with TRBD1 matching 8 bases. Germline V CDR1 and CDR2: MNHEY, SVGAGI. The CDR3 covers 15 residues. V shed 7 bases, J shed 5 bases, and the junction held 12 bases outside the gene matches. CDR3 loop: CASTNVPGGGETQYF. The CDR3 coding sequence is TGTGCCAGCACCAACGTCCCAGGGGGCGGCGAGACCCAGTACTTC.

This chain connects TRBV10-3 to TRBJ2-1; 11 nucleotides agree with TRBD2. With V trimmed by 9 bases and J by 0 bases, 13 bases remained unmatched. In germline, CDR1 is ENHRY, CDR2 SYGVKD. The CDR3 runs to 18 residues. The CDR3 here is CAIQGTSGLPSSYNEQFF. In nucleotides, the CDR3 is TGTGCCATTCAAGGGACTAGCGGTCTTCCAAGCTCCTACAATGAGCAGTTCTTC.

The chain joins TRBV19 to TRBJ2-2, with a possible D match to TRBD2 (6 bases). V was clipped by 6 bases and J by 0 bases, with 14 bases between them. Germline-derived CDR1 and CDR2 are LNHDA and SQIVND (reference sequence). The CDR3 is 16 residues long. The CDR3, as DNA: TGTGCCAGTAGCCCGCGGGGACTTTCGAACACCGGGGAGCTGTTTTTT. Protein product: CASSPRGLSNTGELFF.

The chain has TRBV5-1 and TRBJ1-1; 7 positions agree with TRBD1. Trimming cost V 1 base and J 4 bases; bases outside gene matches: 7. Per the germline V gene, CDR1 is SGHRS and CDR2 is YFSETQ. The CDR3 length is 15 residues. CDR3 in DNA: TGCGCCAGCAGCTTGAAAGGGGGCGCCGGCACTGAAGCTTTCTTT. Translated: CASSLKGGAGTEAFF.

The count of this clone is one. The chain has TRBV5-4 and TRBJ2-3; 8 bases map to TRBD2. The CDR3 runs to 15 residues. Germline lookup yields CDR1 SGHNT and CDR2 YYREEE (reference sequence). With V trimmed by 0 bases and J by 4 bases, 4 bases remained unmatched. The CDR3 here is CASSLAGGPADTQYF. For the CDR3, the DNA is TGTGCCAGCAGCTTGGCGGGGGGGCCCGCAGATACGCAGTATTTT.

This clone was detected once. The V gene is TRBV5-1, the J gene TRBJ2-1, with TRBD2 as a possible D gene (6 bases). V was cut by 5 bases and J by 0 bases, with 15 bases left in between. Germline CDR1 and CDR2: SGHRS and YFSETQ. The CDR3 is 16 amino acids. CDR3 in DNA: TGCGCCAGCAGGGCACTTCCCGGGAGCTCCTACAATGAGCAGTTCTTC. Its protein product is CASRALPGSSYNEQFF.

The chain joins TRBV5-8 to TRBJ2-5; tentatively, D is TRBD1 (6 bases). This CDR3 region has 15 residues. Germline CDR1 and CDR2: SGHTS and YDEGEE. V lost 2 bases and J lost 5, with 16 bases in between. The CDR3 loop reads CASSFEQTGAETQYF. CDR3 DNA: TGTGCCAGCAGCTTCGAACAGACAGGAGCGGAGACCCAGTACTTC.

The CDR3 DNA follows: TGCGCCAGCAGCTTGGGCGGCTACAATGAGCAGTTCTTC. This encodes CASSLGGYNEQFF. The chain couples TRBV5-1 to TRBJ2-1; D is unresolved. The germline V gene encodes CDR1 SGHRS and CDR2 YFSETQ. V was clipped by 0 bases and J by 3 bases, with 4 bases between them. The length of the CDR3 is 13 residues. The whole variable domain, remainder taken from reference TRBV5-1 and TRBJ2-1, is KAGVTQTPRYLIKTRGQQVTLSCSPISGHRSVSWYQQTPGQGLQFLFEYFSETQRNKGNFPGRFSGRQFSNSRSEMNVSTLELGDSALYLCASSLGGYNEQFFGPGTRLTVL.

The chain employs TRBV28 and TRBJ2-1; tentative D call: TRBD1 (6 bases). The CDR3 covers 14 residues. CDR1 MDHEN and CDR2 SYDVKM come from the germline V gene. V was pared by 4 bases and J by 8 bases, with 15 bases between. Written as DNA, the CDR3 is TGTGCCAGCAGTTCTCAACAGGGTTTCCATGAGCAGTTCTTC. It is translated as CASSSQQGFHEQFF. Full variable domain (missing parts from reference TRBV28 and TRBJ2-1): DVKVTQSSRYLVKRTGEKVFLECVQDMDHENMFWYRQDPGLGLRLIYFSYDVKMKEKGDIPEGYSVSREKKERFSLILESASTNQTSMYLCASSSQQGFHEQFFGPGTRLTVL.

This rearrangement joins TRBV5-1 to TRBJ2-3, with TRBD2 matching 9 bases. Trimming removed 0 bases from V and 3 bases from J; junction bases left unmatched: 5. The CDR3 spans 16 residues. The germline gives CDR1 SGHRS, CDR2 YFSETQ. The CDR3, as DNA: TGCGCCAGCAGCTTGGAGGCGGGAGGGAGGACAGATACGCAGTATTTT. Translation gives CASSLEAGGRTDTQYF. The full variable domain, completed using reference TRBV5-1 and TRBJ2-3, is KAGVTQTPRYLIKTRGQQVTLSCSPISGHRSVSWYQQTPGQGLQFLFEYFSETQRNKGNFPGRFSGRQFSNSRSEMNVSTLELGDSALYLCASSLEAGGRTDTQYFGPGTRLTVL.

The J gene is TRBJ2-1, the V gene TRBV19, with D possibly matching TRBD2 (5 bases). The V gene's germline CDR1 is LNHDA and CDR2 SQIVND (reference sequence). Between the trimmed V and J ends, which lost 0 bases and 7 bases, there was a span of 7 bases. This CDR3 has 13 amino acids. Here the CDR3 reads CASSIDPGNEQFF. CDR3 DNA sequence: TGTGCCAGTAGTATAGACCCGGGGAATGAGCAGTTCTTC.

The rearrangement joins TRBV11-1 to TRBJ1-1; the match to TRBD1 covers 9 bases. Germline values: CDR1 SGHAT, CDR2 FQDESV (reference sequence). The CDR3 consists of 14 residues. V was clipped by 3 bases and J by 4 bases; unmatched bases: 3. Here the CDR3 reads CASSFETGGTEAFF. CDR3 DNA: TGTGCCAGCAGCTTTGAGACAGGGGGCACTGAAGCTTTCTTT.

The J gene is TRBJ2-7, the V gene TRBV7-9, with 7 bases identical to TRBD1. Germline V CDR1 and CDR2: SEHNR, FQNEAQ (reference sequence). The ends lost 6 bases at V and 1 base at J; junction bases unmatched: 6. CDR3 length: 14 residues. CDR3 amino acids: CASRRETGSYEQYF. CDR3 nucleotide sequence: TGTGCCAGCAGGAGGGAGACAGGGTCCTACGAGCAGTACTTC.

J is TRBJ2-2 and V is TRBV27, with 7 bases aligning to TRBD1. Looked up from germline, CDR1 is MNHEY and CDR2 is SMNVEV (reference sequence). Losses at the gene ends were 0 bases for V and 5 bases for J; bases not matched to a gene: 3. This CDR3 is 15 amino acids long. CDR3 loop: CASSLSTGETGELFF. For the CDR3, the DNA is TGTGCCAGCAGTTTATCTACAGGGGAGACCGGGGAGCTGTTTTTT.

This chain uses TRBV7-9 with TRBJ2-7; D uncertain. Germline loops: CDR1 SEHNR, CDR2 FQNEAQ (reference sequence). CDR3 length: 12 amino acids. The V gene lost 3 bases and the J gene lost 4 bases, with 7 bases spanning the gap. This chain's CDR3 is CASSFRMYEQYF. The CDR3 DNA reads TGTGCCAGCAGCTTCAGGATGTACGAGCAGTACTTC.

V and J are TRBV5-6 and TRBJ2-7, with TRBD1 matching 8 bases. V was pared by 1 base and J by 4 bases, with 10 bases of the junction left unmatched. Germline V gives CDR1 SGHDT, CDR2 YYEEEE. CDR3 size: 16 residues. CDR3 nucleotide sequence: TGTGCCAGCAGCTTGTGGGGGGACAGGAGCCAATACGAGCAGTACTTC. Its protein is CASSLWGDRSQYEQYF.

The CDR3 here is CSVGVLAGGWGETQYF. CDR3 in DNA: TGCAGCGTTGGTGTTTTAGCGGGGGGATGGGGAGAGACCCAGTACTTC. This chain links TRBV29-1 with TRBJ2-5, with TRBD2 matching over 10 bases. J was trimmed by 4 bases and V by 4 bases; bases with no gene match: 12. Germline V gene data show CDR1 as SQVTM and CDR2 as ANQGSEA. The CDR3 is 16 amino acids. The complete variable domain, with remaining parts taken from reference TRBV29-1 and TRBJ2-5, reads SAVISQKPSRDICQRGTSLTIQCQVDSQVTMMFWYRQQPGQSLTLIATANQGSEATYESGFVIDKFPISRPNLTFSTLTVSNMSPEDSSIYLCSVGVLAGGWGETQYFGPGTRLLVL.

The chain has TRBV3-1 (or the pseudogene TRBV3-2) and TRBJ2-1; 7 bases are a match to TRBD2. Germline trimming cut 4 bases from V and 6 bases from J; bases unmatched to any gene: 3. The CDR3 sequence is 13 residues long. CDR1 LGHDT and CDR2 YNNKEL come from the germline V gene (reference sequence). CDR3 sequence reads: CASSRGGGNEQFF. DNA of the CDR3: TGTGCCAGCAGCCGGGGGGGAGGCAATGAGCAGTTCTTC.

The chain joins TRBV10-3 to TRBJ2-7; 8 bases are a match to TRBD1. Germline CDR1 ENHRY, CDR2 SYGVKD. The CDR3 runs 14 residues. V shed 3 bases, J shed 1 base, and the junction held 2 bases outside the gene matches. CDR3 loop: CAISEWTGSYEQYF. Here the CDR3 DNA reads TGTGCCATCAGTGAATGGACAGGGTCCTACGAGCAGTACTTC.

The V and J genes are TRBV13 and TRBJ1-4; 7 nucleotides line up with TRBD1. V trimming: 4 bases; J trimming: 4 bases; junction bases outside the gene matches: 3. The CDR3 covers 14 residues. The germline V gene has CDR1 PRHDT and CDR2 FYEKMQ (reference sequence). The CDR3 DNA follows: TGTGCCAGCAGCTACAGGGGTAATAATGAAAAACTGTTTTTT. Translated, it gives CASSYRGNNEKLFF.

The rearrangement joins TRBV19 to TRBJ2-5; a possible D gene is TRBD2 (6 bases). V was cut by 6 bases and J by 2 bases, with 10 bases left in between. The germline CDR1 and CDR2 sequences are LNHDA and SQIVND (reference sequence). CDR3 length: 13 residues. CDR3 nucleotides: TGTGCCAGTAGCCGGGGGATTCAAGAGACCCAGTACTTC. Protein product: CASSRGIQETQYF.

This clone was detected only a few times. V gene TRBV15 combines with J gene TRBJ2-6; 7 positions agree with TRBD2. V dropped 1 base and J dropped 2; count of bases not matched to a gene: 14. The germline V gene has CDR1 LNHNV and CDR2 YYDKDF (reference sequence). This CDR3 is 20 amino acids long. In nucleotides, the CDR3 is TGTGCCACCAGCAGAGTGGGAAGGGGAGGGGCAGGGACTGGGGCCAACGTCCTGACTTTC. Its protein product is CATSRVGRGGAGTGANVLTF.

CDR3 sequence: CASSVAGRSEQFF. The CDR3 bases are TGTGCCAGCAGCGTAGCAGGGAGGAGTGAGCAGTTCTTC. V and J are TRBV9 and TRBJ2-1, with a possible D match to TRBD2 (6 bases). The ends were cut back, 0 bases at V and 9 bases at J, with 10 bases in the middle. This CDR3 spans 13 amino acids. In germline, CDR1 is SGDLS, CDR2 YYNGEE.

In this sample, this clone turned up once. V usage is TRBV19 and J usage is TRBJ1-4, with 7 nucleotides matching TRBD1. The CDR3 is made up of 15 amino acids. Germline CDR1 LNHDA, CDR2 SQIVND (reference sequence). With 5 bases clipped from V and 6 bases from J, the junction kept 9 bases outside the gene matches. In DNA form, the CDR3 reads TGTGCCAGTAGTTCAACAGGGGCTCTTTATGAAAAACTGTTTTTT. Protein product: CASSSTGALYEKLFF.

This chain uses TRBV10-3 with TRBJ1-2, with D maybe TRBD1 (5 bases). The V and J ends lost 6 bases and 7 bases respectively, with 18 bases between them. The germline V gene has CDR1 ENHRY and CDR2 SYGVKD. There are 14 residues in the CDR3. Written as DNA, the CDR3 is TGTGCCATCAGCGCAAGGGGAGGGGACGGTGGCTACACCTTC. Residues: CAISARGGDGGYTF.

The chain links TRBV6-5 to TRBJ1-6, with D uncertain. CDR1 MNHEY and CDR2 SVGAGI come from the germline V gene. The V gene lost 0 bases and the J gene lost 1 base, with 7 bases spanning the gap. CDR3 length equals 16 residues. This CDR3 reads CASSYSSISYNSPLHF. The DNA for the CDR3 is TGTGCCAGCAGTTACTCGTCTATATCCTATAATTCACCCCTCCACTTT.

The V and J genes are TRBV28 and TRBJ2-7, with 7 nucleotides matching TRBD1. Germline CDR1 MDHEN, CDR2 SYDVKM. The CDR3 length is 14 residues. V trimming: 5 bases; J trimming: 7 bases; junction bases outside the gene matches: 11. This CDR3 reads CASSLGQTLWEQYF. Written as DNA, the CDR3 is TGTGCCAGCAGTCTGGGACAGACTTTGTGGGAGCAGTACTTC. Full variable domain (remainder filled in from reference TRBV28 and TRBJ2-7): DVKVTQSSRYLVKRTGEKVFLECVQDMDHENMFWYRQDPGLGLRLIYFSYDVKMKEKGDIPEGYSVSREKKERFSLILESASTNQTSMYLCASSLGQTLWEQYFGPGTRLTVT.